The rows below give T cell receptor beta chains drawn from one sample of a study of OX40 agonist ivuxolimab in advanced cancers. Produced via immunoSEQ multiplex PCR; TCRdb's table is partial and in-frame only. The sample records fewer than 70,000 clones, approximately 87% being singletons. Sequences were derived from CD4+ or CD8+ T cells sorted from blood, sampled in a trial of the OX40 agonist ivuxolimab. The source is an adult with an advanced solid tumor such as melanoma, head and neck, liver or kidney cancer. The CDR3 runs from the conserved cysteine through the conserved F or W. Each record gives: J gene, D gene, V gene, clone size, CDR3 protein, CDR3 DNA. A D gene is named only where the DNA matches it firmly. Size tells how often a clone was seen (once, few, many) or the class of an expanded clone, and some rows leave it out.

j_gene: TRBJ1-6
d_gene: NA
v_gene: TRBV11-2
abundance: NA
CDR3aa: CASSLSGTRSPLHF
CDR3nt: TGTGCCAGCAGCTTATCAGGGACCAGATCACCCCTCCACTTT

j_gene: TRBJ1-5
d_gene: NA
v_gene: TRBV29-1
abundance: NA
CDR3aa: CSVGVDSNQPQHF
CDR3nt: TGCAGCGTTGGGGTGGACAGCAATCAGCCCCAGCATTTT

j_gene: TRBJ1-3
d_gene: NA
v_gene: TRBV10-3
abundance: NA
CDR3aa: CAISESYGSSGNTIYF
CDR3nt: TGTGCCATCAGTGAGTCATACGGAAGCTCTGGAAACACCATATATTTT

j_gene: TRBJ2-5
d_gene: TRBD1
v_gene: TRBV5-1
abundance: NA
CDR3aa: CASSQAPGQGIKETQYF
CDR3nt: TGCGCCAGCAGCCAGGCCCCGGGACAGGGGATCAAAGAGACCCAGTACTTC

j_gene: TRBJ1-6
d_gene: TRBD1
v_gene: TRBV28
abundance: NA
CDR3aa: CASSSGQGNNSPLHF
CDR3nt: TGTGCCAGCAGTTCGGGACAGGGTAATAATTCACCCCTCCACTTT

j_gene: TRBJ2-7
d_gene: TRBD2
v_gene: TRBV7-2
abundance: NA
CDR3aa: CASSLSSGTYEQYF
CDR3nt: TGTGCCAGCAGCTTGAGTAGCGGGACCTACGAGCAGTACTTC

j_gene: TRBJ1-1
d_gene: NA
v_gene: TRBV5-6
abundance: once
CDR3aa: CASIWRGNTEAFF
CDR3nt: TGTGCCAGCATTTGGAGGGGGAACACTGAAGCTTTCTTT

j_gene: TRBJ2-1
d_gene: TRBD2
v_gene: TRBV6-5
abundance: NA
CDR3aa: CASRRGLAGGFEQFF
CDR3nt: TGTGCCAGCAGGAGAGGACTAGCGGGGGGTTTCGAGCAGTTCTTC

j_gene: TRBJ2-2
d_gene: NA
v_gene: TRBV7-9
abundance: few
CDR3aa: CASSLKSQSNTGELFF
CDR3nt: TGTGCCAGCAGCTTAAAAAGTCAATCGAACACCGGGGAGCTGTTTTTT

j_gene: TRBJ1-6
d_gene: NA
v_gene: TRBV7-2
abundance: NA
CDR3aa: CASSQQGGDSPLHF
CDR3nt: TGTGCCAGCAGCCAACAGGGAGGGGATTCACCCCTCCACTTT

j_gene: TRBJ1-2
d_gene: NA
v_gene: TRBV28
abundance: NA
CDR3aa: CATEEPHGYTF
CDR3nt: TGTGCCACGGAAGAGCCTCATGGCTACACCTTC

j_gene: TRBJ2-1
d_gene: TRBD1
v_gene: TRBV19
abundance: NA
CDR3aa: CASGQGRRYNEQFF
CDR3nt: TGTGCCAGTGGACAGGGTCGGCGCTACAATGAGCAGTTCTTC

j_gene: TRBJ2-3
d_gene: NA
v_gene: TRBV5-3
abundance: NA
CDR3aa: CARSLEGQHTDTQYF
CDR3nt: TGTGCCAGAAGCTTGGAGGGTCAGCATACAGATACGCAGTATTTT

j_gene: TRBJ2-7
d_gene: NA
v_gene: TRBV2
abundance: once
CDR3aa: CASRVYEQYF
CDR3nt: TGTGCCAGCAGGGTGTACGAGCAGTACTTC

j_gene: TRBJ1-1
d_gene: NA
v_gene: TRBV11-2
abundance: NA
CDR3aa: CASSPLGGLINPEAFF
CDR3nt: TGTGCCAGCAGCCCTTTAGGGGGACTAATAAACCCTGAAGCTTTCTTT

j_gene: TRBJ2-7
d_gene: NA
v_gene: TRBV30
abundance: few
CDR3aa: CAWNQGGLNEQYF
CDR3nt: TGTGCCTGGAACCAGGGGGGTTTAAACGAGCAGTACTTC

j_gene: TRBJ1-2
d_gene: TRBD1
v_gene: TRBV20-1
abundance: few
CDR3aa: CSAKGGWGYTF
CDR3nt: TGCAGTGCCAAAGGGGGCTGGGGCTACACCTTC

j_gene: TRBJ2-5
d_gene: NA
v_gene: TRBV7-9
abundance: NA
CDR3aa: CASSFHSQETQYF
CDR3nt: TGTGCCAGCAGCTTCCACTCCCAAGAGACCCAGTACTTC

j_gene: TRBJ1-1
d_gene: NA
v_gene: TRBV7-9
abundance: NA
CDR3aa: CASSLDYKHTEAFF
CDR3nt: TGTGCCAGCAGCTTAGACTACAAACACACTGAAGCTTTCTTT

j_gene: TRBJ1-2
d_gene: NA
v_gene: TRBV6-1
abundance: few
CDR3aa: CASNSWAEVFGYTF
CDR3nt: TGTGCCAGCAACTCATGGGCAGAAGTGTTTGGCTACACCTTC

j_gene: TRBJ2-5
d_gene: TRBD1
v_gene: TRBV28
abundance: NA
CDR3aa: CASSLPRQGRDETQYF
CDR3nt: TGTGCCAGCAGTTTACCTCGACAGGGTAGGGATGAGACCCAGTACTTC

j_gene: TRBJ2-1
d_gene: NA
v_gene: TRBV9
abundance: NA
CDR3aa: CASSPGGTVSFGEQFF
CDR3nt: TGTGCCAGCAGCCCCGGAGGGACAGTCTCTTTCGGTGAGCAGTTCTTC

j_gene: TRBJ1-4
d_gene: NA
v_gene: TRBV2
abundance: NA
CDR3aa: CASSDTGIDEKLFF
CDR3nt: TGTGCCAGCAGTGATACAGGCATAGATGAAAAACTGTTTTTT

j_gene: TRBJ1-4
d_gene: NA
v_gene: TRBV19
abundance: NA
CDR3aa: CASSTLTGIREKLFF
CDR3nt: TGTGCCAGTAGTACGCTGACAGGAATTCGGGAAAAACTGTTTTTT

j_gene: TRBJ2-5
d_gene: TRBD1
v_gene: TRBV7-8
abundance: NA
CDR3aa: CASSLSPDRGETQYF
CDR3nt: TGTGCCAGCAGCTTAAGCCCGGACAGGGGGGAGACCCAGTACTTC

j_gene: TRBJ2-5
d_gene: TRBD2
v_gene: TRBV18
abundance: few
CDR3aa: CASSRASGNQETQYF
CDR3nt: TGTGCCAGCTCAAGGGCTAGCGGTAACCAAGAGACCCAGTACTTC

j_gene: TRBJ2-2
d_gene: NA
v_gene: TRBV5-1
abundance: NA
CDR3aa: CASSLVGVQAGELFF
CDR3nt: TGCGCCAGCAGCTTGGTGGGTGTGCAGGCCGGGGAGCTGTTTTTT

j_gene: TRBJ1-3
d_gene: TRBD1
v_gene: TRBV14
abundance: NA
CDR3aa: CASSRTISTQGTIYF
CDR3nt: TGTGCCAGCAGCCGAACAATCTCCACACAGGGGACCATATATTTT

j_gene: TRBJ1-5
d_gene: NA
v_gene: TRBV15
abundance: NA
CDR3aa: CATSRDTNQPQHF
CDR3nt: TGTGCCACCAGTAGGGACACCAATCAGCCCCAGCATTTT

j_gene: TRBJ1-1
d_gene: TRBD1
v_gene: TRBV10-3
abundance: NA
CDR3aa: CAIGTGGRDTEAFF
CDR3nt: TGTGCCATCGGAACAGGGGGCCGGGACACTGAAGCTTTCTTT

j_gene: TRBJ2-5
d_gene: NA
v_gene: TRBV30
abundance: NA
CDR3aa: CAWSMGLVRETQYF
CDR3nt: TGTGCCTGGAGTATGGGCCTAGTTAGAGAGACCCAGTACTTC

j_gene: TRBJ2-2
d_gene: NA
v_gene: TRBV28
abundance: NA
CDR3aa: CASSLTGAGELFF
CDR3nt: TGTGCCAGCAGTTTAACGGGGGCGGGGGAGCTGTTTTTT